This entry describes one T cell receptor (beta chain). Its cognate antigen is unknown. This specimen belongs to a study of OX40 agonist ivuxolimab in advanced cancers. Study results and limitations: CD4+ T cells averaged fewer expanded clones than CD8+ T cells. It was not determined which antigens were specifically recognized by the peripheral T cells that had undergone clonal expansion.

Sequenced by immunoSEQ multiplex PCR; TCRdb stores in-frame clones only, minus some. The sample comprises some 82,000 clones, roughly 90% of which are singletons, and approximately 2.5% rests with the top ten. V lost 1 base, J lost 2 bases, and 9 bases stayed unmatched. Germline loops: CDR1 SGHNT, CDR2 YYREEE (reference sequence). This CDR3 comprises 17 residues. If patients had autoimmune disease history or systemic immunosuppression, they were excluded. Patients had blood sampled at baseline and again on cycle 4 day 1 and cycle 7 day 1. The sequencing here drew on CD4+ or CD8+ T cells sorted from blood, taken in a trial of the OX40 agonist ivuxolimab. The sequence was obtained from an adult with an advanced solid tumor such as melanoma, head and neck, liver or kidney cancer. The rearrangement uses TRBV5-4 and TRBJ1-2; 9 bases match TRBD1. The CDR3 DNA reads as TGTGCCAGCAGCTTGAAACAGGGGGCTGAGAGGAACTATGGCTACACCTTC. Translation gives CASSLKQGAERNYGYTF.